The source of this TCR beta chain is a study of response to subunit inactivated influenza vaccine. The study's findings and limits: The authors suggested that few new T cells are recruited per seasonal influenza vaccination.

This clonotype was observed many times. What it recognizes is unknown. In TCRdb, the RT-PCR reads were re-called with MiXCR into one record per CDR3 protein. The table lists around 480,000 distinct CDR3 sequences, around 9.9% of them singletons. Trimming stripped 0 bases from V and 3 bases from J, with 12 bases between. The V gene's germline CDR1 is LGHDT and CDR2 YNNKEL (reference sequence). There are 16 residues in the CDR3. Sequenced here: PBMCs from blood, sampled 35 to 45 days after vaccination. This chain links TRBV3-1 with TRBJ1-5; D is undetermined. The TCR was taken from a man aged 50 to 59 who received an inactivated influenza vaccine. CDR3 DNA: TGTGCCAGCAGCCAAGATGGCGTAGCTAACAATCAGCCCCAGCATTTT. This translates into CASSQDGVANNQPQHF.